These 5 T cell receptor beta chains were all obtained from the same sample, sequenced in a study of memory CD4+ T cells and cytomegalovirus serostatus. The sort gate was single viable CD3+CD4+CD8-CD45RO+ cells for memory CD4+ T cells. Sequencing was performed with immunoSEQ multiplex PCR; in TCRdb, only in-frame clones are kept and a portion is missing. The sample consists of 45,000 to 65,000 clones, over 75% of them appearing once. Sequencing was performed on memory CD4+ T cells from blood. These receptors came from an adult in good health and CMV-seronegative.

The genes are TRBV19 and TRBJ2-1; D is unclear. Germline assignment: CDR1 LNHDA and CDR2 SQIVND (reference sequence). Trimming removed 2 bases at V and 2 bases at J, with 10 bases between. The length of the CDR3 is 15 residues. The CDR3 region is CASSINVRPYNEQFF. CDR3 DNA: TGTGCCAGTAGTATAAACGTGAGGCCCTACAATGAGCAGTTCTTC.

The chain combines TRBV19 with TRBJ1-2; no clear D gene. This CDR3 spans 12 amino acids. Germline V gene lookup returns CDR1 LNHDA and CDR2 SQIVND (reference sequence). Deletions cut 4 bases from V and 3 bases from J, with 6 bases between. The CDR3 DNA reads as TGTGCCAGTAGTAGAGATCACTATGGCTACACCTTC. Translating gives CASSRDHYGYTF.

V and J are TRBV7-2 and TRBJ2-1; TRBD2 matches 9 bases. There are 14 residues in the CDR3. Germline trimming cut 2 bases from V and 5 bases from J; bases unmatched to any gene: 1. Germline V gene lookup returns CDR1 SGHTA and CDR2 FQGNSA. CDR3 coding DNA: TGTGCCAGCAGCTTACTAGCGGGGAACAATGAGCAGTTCTTC. Protein: CASSLLAGNNEQFF. The full variable domain, rest sourced from reference TRBV7-2 and TRBJ2-1, is GAGVSQSPSNKVTEKGKDVELRCDPISGHTALYWYRQSLGQGLEFLIYFQGNSAPDKSGLPSDRFSAERTGGSVSTLTIQRTQQEDSAVYLCASSLLAGNNEQFFGPGTRLTVL.

V is TRBV10-3 and J is TRBJ1-1, with D unclear. The V and J ends lost 2 bases and 4 bases respectively, with 11 bases between them. The CDR3 runs 14 residues. CDR1 and CDR2 from the germline V gene are ENHRY and SYGVKD. As DNA, the CDR3 is TGTGCCATCAGTGAGGACCACGGAGGCACTGAAGCTTTCTTT. Translated, it gives CAISEDHGGTEAFF.

This chain joins TRBV5-1 and TRBJ1-4, with 9 nucleotides matching TRBD1. The CDR3 runs to 15 residues. Germline V gives CDR1 SGHRS, CDR2 YFSETQ. Trimming cost V 1 base and J 7 bases; bases outside gene matches: 5. CDR3 nucleotide sequence: TGCGCCAGCAGCTTGCGAGGGACAGGGATTGAAAAACTGTTTTTT. Protein: CASSLRGTGIEKLFF.